These 20 T cell receptor beta chains originate from one sample sequenced in a study of low-dose radiotherapy and immunotherapy resistance in tumors. TRAV- and TRBV-specific primers primed first-strand cDNA, covering alpha and beta chains. TCR amplification involved about 18 PCR cycles with a constant-region primer and V-primer adapter. TCRdb analysed the reads with MiXCR anew, one entry per CDR3 protein. The sample carries about 82,000 distinct CDR3 sequences, approximately 17% recorded once. Time point described: before trial treatment. This specimen consisted of PBMCs, obtained before treatment. The receptors derive from a male donor with prostate cancer.

In its sample, this clonotype was seen many times. This chain joins TRBV20-1 and TRBJ2-3; TRBD2 might be the D (7 bases). The V and J ends lost 5 bases and 5 bases respectively, with 17 bases between them. This CDR3 contains 14 residues. The germline CDR1 and CDR2 sequences are DFQATT and SNEGSKA (reference sequence). Here the CDR3 DNA reads TGCAGTGCTCGACGGGGGGCGGGAGAAGATACGCAGTATTTT. Translating it yields CSARRGAGEDTQYF.

This clonotype was seen at least ten times. The rearrangement joins TRBV28 to TRBJ2-3; D call uncertain. The germline V gene encodes CDR1 MDHEN and CDR2 SYDVKM. The CDR3 length is 14 residues. The ends were cut back, 2 bases at V and 4 bases at J, with 10 bases in the middle. CDR3 in DNA: TGTGCCAGCAGTTTAATAAGCGAGGCAGATACGCAGTATTTT. This encodes CASSLISEADTQYF. The full variable domain, completed using reference TRBV28 and TRBJ2-3, is DVKVTQSSRYLVKRTGEKVFLECVQDMDHENMFWYRQDPGLGLRLIYFSYDVKMKEKGDIPEGYSVSREKKERFSLILESASTNQTSMYLCASSLISEADTQYFGPGTRLTVL.

This clonotype was counted many times. V is TRBV4-3 and J is TRBJ2-1, with 9 bases aligning to TRBD2. The CDR3 runs 17 residues. Trimming cost V 1 base and J 12 bases; bases outside gene matches: 16. Per germline, CDR1 LGHNA and CDR2 YSLEER. DNA for the CDR3: TGCGCCAGCAGCCAAGGCACCCAGCGGGGGGCCGGGGGCGGGCAGTTCTTC. As protein: CASSQGTQRGAGGGQFF.

This clonotype appeared many times. The chain uses TRBV9 and TRBJ2-5; the match to TRBD2 covers 14 bases. Germline CDR1 and CDR2: SGDLS and YYNGEE. The CDR3 is 15 amino acids. V lost 3 bases, J lost 6 bases, and 4 bases stayed unmatched. CDR3 sequence: CASSAGTSGRKTQYF. The CDR3 nucleotides read TGTGCCAGCAGCGCCGGGACTAGCGGGAGAAAGACCCAGTACTTC. Full variable domain (missing parts from reference TRBV9 and TRBJ2-5): DSGVTQTPKHLITATGQRVTLRCSPRSGDLSVYWYQQSLDQGLQFLIQYYNGEERAKGNILERFSAQQFPDLHSELNLSSLELGDSALYFCASSAGTSGRKTQYFGPGTRLLVL.

This clonotype was counted ten times or more. V and J are TRBV20-1 and TRBJ2-2; 13 bases are a match to TRBD2. V lost 1 base, J lost 6 bases, and 23 bases stayed unmatched. Germline CDR1 reads DFQATT; CDR2 reads SNEGSKA (reference sequence). CDR3 length: 22 amino acids. In DNA, the CDR3 is TGCAGTGCTAGAGCCCGACGCGGACTAGCGGGAGCCAGGCTCCCGTCGTCCGGGGAGCTGTTTTTT. Its protein product is CSARARRGLAGARLPSSGELFF.

At least ten counts were recorded for this clonotype. The chain employs TRBV7-8 and TRBJ2-1, with unresolved D. CDR3 size: 13 residues. V lost 5 bases and J lost 7, with 12 bases in between. CDR1 is SGHVS, CDR2 FQNEAQ, per germline. The CDR3: CASSPDGPNEQFF. The CDR3 DNA follows: TGTGCCAGCAGCCCCGACGGGCCGAATGAGCAGTTCTTC.

There are many counts of this clonotype. The CDR3: CASNGRQGSAGELFF. For the CDR3, the DNA is TGTGCCAGCAACGGGCGGCAGGGAAGTGCCGGGGAGCTGTTTTTT. V usage is TRBV9 and J usage is TRBJ2-2, with D possibly being TRBD1 (5 bases). Germline V CDR1 and CDR2: SGDLS, YYNGEE. CDR3 size: 15 residues. V shed 6 bases and J shed 6 bases, with 18 bases lying between them.

This clonotype showed up many times. Mismatch with germline at one junction end may stem from a read error. The V and J genes are TRBV5-1 and TRBJ1-5; perhaps TRBD1 as D (5 bases). The germline gives CDR1 SGHRS, CDR2 YFSETQ. CDR3 size: 14 residues. The CDR3 spells CASSLAGGTHPQHF. The CDR3 bases are TGTGCCAGCAGCTTGGCCGGGGGGACTCACCCCCAGCATTTT. The variable domain in full, with the rest retrieved from reference TRBV5-1 and TRBJ1-5, is KAGVTQTPRYLIKTRGQQVTLSCSPISGHRSVSWYQQTPGQGLQFLFEYFSETQRNKGNFPGRFSGRQFSNSRSEMNVSTLELGDSALYLCASSLAGGTHPQHFGDGTRLSIL.

At least ten counts were recorded for this clonotype. The V call is TRBV7-9, the J call TRBJ2-5, with D perhaps given as TRBD1 or TRBD2 (5 bases each). The germline gives CDR1 SEHNR, CDR2 FQNEAQ (reference sequence). Trimming stripped 2 bases from V and 2 bases from J, with 18 bases between. CDR3 length equals 17 residues. CDR3 region: CASSLSGLRGLQETQYF. CDR3 in DNA: TGTGCCAGCAGCTTATCAGGCTTACGGGGCCTACAAGAGACCCAGTACTTC.

V is TRBV10-3 and J is TRBJ1-1; D not certain. V lost 7 bases, J lost 4 bases, and 13 bases lay in between. The CDR3 is 13 residues long. Germline V CDR1 and CDR2: ENHRY, SYGVKD. The CDR3: CAITLEEGTEAFF. The DNA of the CDR3 is TGTGCCATCACCTTGGAAGAGGGCACTGAAGCTTTCTTT.

This clonotype was counted at least ten times. This chain connects TRBV28 to TRBJ1-1; D gene ambiguous. Trimming removed 6 bases at V and 2 bases at J, with 13 bases between. Germline V gives CDR1 MDHEN, CDR2 SYDVKM. The CDR3 is 14 residues long. The CDR3 spells CASSLVVSNTEAFF. The DNA of the CDR3 is TGTGCCAGCAGCCTAGTGGTGTCAAACACTGAAGCTTTCTTT.

In this sample, this clonotype turned up many times. The chain combines TRBV3-1 with TRBJ1-2; D gene ambiguous. V shed 0 bases and J shed 7 bases, with 9 bases lying between them. CDR3 length equals 13 residues. Germline CDR1 reads LGHDT; CDR2 reads YNNKEL (reference sequence). CDR3 DNA: TGTGCCAGCAGCCAAGATCCCGGTACTGGCTACACCTTC. Its protein product is CASSQDPGTGYTF.

At least ten counts were recorded for this clonotype. The V call is TRBV5-1, the J call TRBJ2-7; possible D gene TRBD1, 5 bases. The CDR3 totals 14 residues. V lost 2 bases and J 6 bases, leaving 15 bases between the germline ends. CDR1 is SGHRS, CDR2 YFSETQ, per germline. CDR3 in amino acids: CASSFQQAFSEQYF. DNA for the CDR3: TGCGCCAGCAGCTTCCAACAGGCGTTCTCCGAGCAGTACTTC.

The count of this clonotype is one. The limits of the CDR3 on the DNA are not certain, so only TCRdb's listed CDR3 is given. The chain links TRBV7-2 to TRBJ2-2; the table's D gene call, TRBD1, was not cross checked with the DNA. A total of 19 residues make up the CDR3, ends included. CDR1 is SGHTA and CDR2 is FQGNSA in the germline V gene. The CDR3 sequence: CASSFSFLEGVGTGELFFF.

This clonotype was seen repeatedly, ten times or more. V gene TRBV28 combines with J gene TRBJ2-7, with 8 bases aligning to TRBD1. The CDR3 is 14 amino acids. Per the germline V gene, CDR1 is MDHEN and CDR2 is SYDVKM. V shed 6 bases and J 2 bases; nucleotides not matched to a gene: 6. The CDR3 DNA sequence: TGTGCCAGCAGCCCCTACAGGGGGACCTACGAGCAGTACTTC. Its protein product is CASSPYRGTYEQYF.

There are many counts of this clonotype. The chain uses TRBV30 and TRBJ2-5; 8 bases agree with TRBD2. Unmatched junction bases numbered 15, after V lost 4 bases and J lost 5 bases. Germline V gene lookup returns CDR1 GTSNPN and CDR2 SVGIG (reference sequence). The CDR3 loop spans 16 amino acids. CDR3 amino acids: CAWTGGSGGPGETQYF. The CDR3 DNA sequence: TGTGCCTGGACCGGAGGGAGCGGGGGACCCGGGGAGACCCAGTACTTC.

This clonotype has at least ten counts. This chain connects TRBV7-2 to TRBJ1-5; D remains unclear. Trimming pared 5 bases from V and 0 bases from J, leaving 11 bases between. This CDR3 comprises 15 residues. From germline, CDR1 is SGHTA and CDR2 FQGNSA. For the CDR3, the DNA is TGTGCCAGCAGCGTCAGCCAAGCTAGCAATCAGCCCCAGCATTTT. Translating it yields CASSVSQASNQPQHF.

With respect to this clonotype: With a much larger clone just one base away, this may be a read error. The V call is TRBV11-2, the J call TRBJ2-5; 11 nucleotides match TRBD1. J gave up 1 base and V 5 bases, and 6 bases lay outside the gene matches. Looked up from germline, CDR1 is SGHAT and CDR2 is FQNNGV. This CDR3 has 16 residues. CDR3 bases: TGTGCCAGCAGCAGCGGGACAGGGGGTGTCCAAGAGACCCAGTACTTC. Translating gives CASSSGTGGVQETQYF.

This clonotype was detected only a few times. The chain couples TRBV7-2 to TRBJ2-7; tentative D call: TRBD2 (7 bases). The CDR3 covers 16 residues. Trimming took off 4 bases at V and 0 bases at J, with 16 bases between the two ends. The germline V gene encodes CDR1 SGHTA and CDR2 FQGNSA. The CDR3 region is CASSSRRGGSSYEQYF. Written as DNA, the CDR3 is TGTGCCAGCAGCTCTCGGCGCGGGGGCAGCTCCTACGAGCAGTACTTC.

This clonotype came up many times. The J gene is TRBJ2-1, the V gene TRBV19; 9 nucleotides align to TRBD2. The CDR3 extends over 18 amino acids. Germline V lookup: CDR1 LNHDA, CDR2 SQIVND (reference sequence). Trimming took 4 bases from V and 1 from J; bases not matched to a gene: 11. The CDR3 nucleotides are TGTGCCAGTAGTAAGGAGGGGACTAGCCTCATGTCCTACAATGAGCAGTTCTTC. It yields the protein CASSKEGTSLMSYNEQFF.